This TCR beta chain was obtained from a study of blood T cell repertoires in COVID-19. Germline CDR1 and CDR2: KGHSH and LQKENI. This CDR3 spans 11 amino acids. V was shortened by 5 bases and J by 10 bases, with 9 bases between the two germline ends. Method: immunoSEQ multiplex PCR; TCRdb's copy keeps in-frame clones and lacks some. The data show some 350,000 clones, about 88% seen once. The material sequenced was PBMCs or T cells enriched from blood (not recorded which). This clonotype was sampled from a woman in her 30s who had recovered from COVID-19. The chain recombines TRBV18 with TRBJ2-1; tentatively, D is TRBD2 (6 bases). In nucleotides, the CDR3 is TGTGCCAGCTCATTGGGAGGAGAGCAGTTCTTC. It codes for CASSLGGEQFF.